This record covers a single T cell receptor beta chain. Its antigen is unidentified. This record comes from a study of shared clonotypes between healthy human individuals. The study, taken as a whole, reports: Unshared clonotypes carried lower generation probabilities than those common to all four donors. At large depth, rarefaction still showed sorted-subset sequencing to be incomplete. Memory subsets generally showed smaller estimated richness than naive subsets did.

Assay: immunoSEQ multiplex PCR; the TCRdb copy retains only in-frame clones and omits some. This table holds about 1 million clones, roughly 70% found once. With 0 bases removed from V and 9 bases from J, the gap between germline ends came to 6 bases. This CDR3 has 12 residues. Germline assignment: CDR1 SEHNR and CDR2 FQNEAQ (reference sequence). Sequenced input: memory CD4+ T cells sorted from blood. As to subset: CD45RA-negative fraction. The receptor comes from a man between 18 and 35 years old in good health. The chain is built from TRBV7-9 and TRBJ1-5; D call uncertain. The CDR3 DNA reads TGTGCCAGCAGCTTAGCGGATCTGCCCCAGCATTTT. As protein: CASSLADLPQHF.